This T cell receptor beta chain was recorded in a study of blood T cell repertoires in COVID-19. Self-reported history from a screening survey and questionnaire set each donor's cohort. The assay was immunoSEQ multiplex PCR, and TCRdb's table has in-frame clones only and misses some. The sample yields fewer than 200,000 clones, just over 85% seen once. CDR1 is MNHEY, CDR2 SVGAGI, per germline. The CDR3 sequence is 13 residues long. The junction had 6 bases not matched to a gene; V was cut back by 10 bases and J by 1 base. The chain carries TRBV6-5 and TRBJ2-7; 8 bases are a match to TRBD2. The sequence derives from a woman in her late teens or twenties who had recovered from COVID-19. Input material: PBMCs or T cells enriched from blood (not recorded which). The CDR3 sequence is CATGRDMSYEQYF. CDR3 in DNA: TGTGCCACCGGGAGGGACATGTCCTACGAGCAGTACTTC.